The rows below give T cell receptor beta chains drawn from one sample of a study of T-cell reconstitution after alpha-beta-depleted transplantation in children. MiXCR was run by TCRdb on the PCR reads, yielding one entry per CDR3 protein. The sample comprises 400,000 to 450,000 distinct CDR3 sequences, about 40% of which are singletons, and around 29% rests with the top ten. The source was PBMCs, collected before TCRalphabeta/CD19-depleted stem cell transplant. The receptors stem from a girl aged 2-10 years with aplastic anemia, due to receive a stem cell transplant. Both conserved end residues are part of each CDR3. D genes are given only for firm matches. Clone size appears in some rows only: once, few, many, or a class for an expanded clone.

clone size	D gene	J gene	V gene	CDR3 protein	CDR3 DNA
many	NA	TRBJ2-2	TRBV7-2	CASSSDHGPGELFF	TGTGCCAGCAGCTCCGACCATGGCCCCGGGGAGCTGTTTTTT
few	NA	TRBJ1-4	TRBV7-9	CASSLRQPNEKLFF	TGTGCCAGCAGCCTTCGACAGCCGAATGAAAAACTGTTTTTT
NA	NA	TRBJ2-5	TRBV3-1	CASSQDVLIAKETQYF	TGTGCCAGCAGCCAAGATGTCCTGATAGCTAAAGAGACCCAGTACTTC
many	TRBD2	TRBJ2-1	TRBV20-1	CSADRGRGVNEQFF	TGCAGTGCAGATCGGGGGAGGGGCGTCAATGAGCAGTTCTTC
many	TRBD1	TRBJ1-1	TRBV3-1	CASSQVRTGRTEAFF	TGTGCCAGCAGCCAAGTCAGGACAGGGCGCACTGAAGCTTTCTTT
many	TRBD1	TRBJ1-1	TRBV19	CASSGQGLELTEAFF	TGTGCCAGTAGCGGACAGGGACTTGAACTCACTGAAGCTTTCTTT
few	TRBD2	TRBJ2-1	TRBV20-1	CSARGLLAGVRSYNEQFF	TGCAGTGCTAGGGGTCTACTAGCGGGAGTTCGGTCCTACAATGAGCAGTTCTTC
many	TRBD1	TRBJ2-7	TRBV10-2	CASSESNRGRYEQYF	TGCGCCAGCAGTGAGTCGAACAGGGGACGCTACGAGCAGTACTTC
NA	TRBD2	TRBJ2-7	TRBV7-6	CASSLAWTSYEQYF	TGTGCCAGCAGCTTAGCGTGGACTAGCTACGAGCAGTACTTC
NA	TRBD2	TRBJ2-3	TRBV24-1	CATSDTRTSGSTDTQYF	TGTGCCACCAGTGATACCCGGACTAGCGGAAGCACAGATACGCAGTATTTT
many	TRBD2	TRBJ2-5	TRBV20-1	CSAISREGLETQYF	TGCAGTGCTATATCCCGGGAGGGCCTTGAGACCCAGTACTTC
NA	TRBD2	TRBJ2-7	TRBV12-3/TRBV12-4	CASRGGNEQYF	TGTGCCAGCCGGGGGGGCAACGAGCAGTACTTC
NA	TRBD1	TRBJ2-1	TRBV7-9	CASSSGQLNEQFF	TGTGCCAGCAGCTCGGGACAGCTTAATGAGCAGTTCTTC
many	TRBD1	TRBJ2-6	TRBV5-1	CASSVSTGTGANVLTF	TGCGCCAGCAGCGTCTCGACAGGGACTGGGGCCAACGTCCTGACTTTC
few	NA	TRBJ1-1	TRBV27	CASSLDRRNTESFF	TGTGCCAGCAGTTTAGACAGGAGGAACACTGAATCTTTCTTT
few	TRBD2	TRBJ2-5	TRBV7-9	CASSFRGSEARETQYF	TGTGCCAGCAGCTTTCGCGGGAGTGAGGCTCGAGAGACCCAGTACTTC
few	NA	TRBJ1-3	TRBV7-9	CAGRSTGNSGNTIYF	TGTGCCGGAAGATCGACGGGCAACTCTGGAAACACCATATATTTT
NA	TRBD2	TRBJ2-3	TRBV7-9	CASSRTRTSGTDTQYF	TGTGCCAGCAGCCGGACCCGGACTAGCGGCACAGATACGCAGTATTTT
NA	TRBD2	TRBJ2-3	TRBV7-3	CASSSGLASDTQYF	TGTGCCAGCAGCTCCGGACTAGCGTCAGATACGCAGTATTTT
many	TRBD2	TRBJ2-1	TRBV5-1	CASSRGLAGGPYNEQFF	TGCGCCAGCAGCCGAGGACTAGCGGGAGGGCCCTACAATGAGCAGTTCTTC
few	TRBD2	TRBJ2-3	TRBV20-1	CSATPELAGLTDTQYF	TGCAGTGCTACTCCAGAGTTAGCGGGCCTCACAGATACGCAGTATTTT
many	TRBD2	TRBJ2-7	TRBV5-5	CASSLAGVREEQYF	TGTGCCAGCAGCTTAGCGGGAGTGAGGGAGGAGCAGTACTTC
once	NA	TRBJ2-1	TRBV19	CASSMTVYNEQFF	TGTGCCAGTAGTATGACAGTGTACAATGAGCAGTTCTTC
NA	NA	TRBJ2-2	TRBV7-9	CASRAGGELFF	TGTGCCAGCAGAGCCGGAGGGGAGCTGTTTTTT
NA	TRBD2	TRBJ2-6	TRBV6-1	CASRITSGGYSGANVLTF	TGTGCCAGCAGGATCACTAGCGGGGGGTACTCTGGGGCCAACGTCCTGACTTTC
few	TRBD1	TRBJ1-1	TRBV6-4	CASSDGTGGHAEAFF	TGTGCCAGCAGTGACGGGACAGGGGGACACGCTGAAGCTTTCTTT
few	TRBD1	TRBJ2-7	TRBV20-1	CSAEGQGTAYEQYF	TGCAGTGCCGAGGGACAGGGAACAGCCTACGAGCAGTACTTC
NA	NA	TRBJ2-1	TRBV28	CASRTRALQFF	TGTGCCAGCCGGACCCGAGCCTTACAGTTCTTC
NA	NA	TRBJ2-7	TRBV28	CASTLNYEQYF	TGTGCCAGCACTCTGAACTACGAGCAGTACTTC
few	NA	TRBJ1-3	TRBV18	CASSPTQDAGNTIYF	TGTGCCAGCTCACCGACACAAGACGCTGGAAACACCATATATTTT
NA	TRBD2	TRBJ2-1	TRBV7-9	CASSLGTSGRFYNEQFF	TGTGCCAGCAGCTTAGGGACTAGCGGGCGGTTCTACAATGAGCAGTTCTTC
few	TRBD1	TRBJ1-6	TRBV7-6	CASSSKGQGKNSPLHF	TGTGCCAGCAGCTCAAAGGGACAGGGAAAGAATTCACCCCTCCACTTT
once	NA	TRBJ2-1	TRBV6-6	CASGPYSYNEQFF	TGTGCCAGCGGCCCCTACTCCTACAATGAGCAGTTCTTC
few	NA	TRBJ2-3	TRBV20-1	CSASAQGLTDTQYF	TGCAGTGCTAGTGCCCAGGGCCTCACAGATACGCAGTATTTT
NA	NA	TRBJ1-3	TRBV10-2	CASSTGNGNTIYF	TGCGCCAGCAGTACAGGGAATGGAAACACCATATATTTT
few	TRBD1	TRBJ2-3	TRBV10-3	CATQGQASDTQYF	TGTGCCACCCAGGGACAGGCTTCAGATACGCAGTATTTT
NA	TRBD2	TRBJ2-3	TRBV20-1	CSAIIAGGPTNTQYF	TGCAGTGCTATAATAGCGGGAGGGCCCACAAATACGCAGTATTTT
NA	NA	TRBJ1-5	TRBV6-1	CASRQWSNQPQHF	TGTGCCAGCCGACAGTGGTCCAATCAGCCCCAGCATTTT
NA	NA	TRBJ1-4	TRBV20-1	CSAIFRANHRGEKLFF	TGCAGTGCTATTTTCCGGGCCAATCACCGGGGCGAAAAACTGTTTTTT
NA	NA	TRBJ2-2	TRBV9	CASSVGPSTGNTGELFF	TGTGCCAGCAGCGTAGGGCCCAGTACCGGGAACACCGGGGAGCTGTTTTTT
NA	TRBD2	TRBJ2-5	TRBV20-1	CSARDAEREGPETQYF	TGCAGTGCTAGAGACGCCGAGCGGGAGGGCCCAGAGACCCAGTACTTC